This section outlines one T cell receptor (beta chain) sequence together with its context. The antigen remains unidentified. Although they were nominally healthy when sampled, donors likely had unrecorded immune exposures. This record comes from a study of cytomegalovirus exposure and HLA in healthy donors. The study, taken as a whole, reports: A classifier reportedly called cytomegalovirus status with high sensitivity and specificity.

The primer mix had 60 Vbeta and 13 Jbeta primers. This table comes from immunoSEQ multiplex PCR, and its TCRdb copy is limited to in-frame clones, with some not included. In the table there are over 150,000 clones, 73% of which are singletons. The clonotype originates from a woman aged 18-29 years in good health and CMV-seropositive. Sequenced sample: PBMCs.

This CDR3 is CASRKNRDIGTQYF. The CDR3, as DNA: TGTGCCAGCAGGAAAAACCGGGACATCGGGACCCAGTACTTC. The gene calls are TRBV7-3 and TRBJ2-5, with D possibly TRBD1 on 6 matching bases. This CDR3 comprises 14 residues. Germline V lookup: CDR1 SGHTA, CDR2 FQGTGA. Trimming left V 6 bases short and J 7 bases short, with 18 bases between.